This T cell receptor beta chain was captured by sequencing in a study of blood T cells in healthy people across ages. Study observations and caveats: Fewer expanded clones and more diversity marked long-lived versus aged donors.

This clonotype was seen only a few times. Its specificity is unknown. Sample-barcoded 5' priming and a J-beta primer mix drove a second PCR of roughly 6 to 12 cycles. Tagging of each cDNA molecule was performed by a template-switch adaptor with 12 random nucleotides. Via MiXCR, TCRdb re-called the 5' RACE reads, giving one row per CDR3 protein. The sample holds 1.5 million to 2 million distinct CDR3 sequences, roughly 28% seen once. Sequencing was done on a sample of blood. The sequence derives from a woman in her twenties or thirties in good health.

CDR3 region: CSARLRGYEQYF. CDR3 nucleotide sequence: TGCAGTGCTAGATTGAGAGGATACGAGCAGTACTTC. V gene TRBV20-1 combines with J gene TRBJ2-7; no firm D call. The CDR3 contains 12 residues. In germline, CDR1 is DFQATT, CDR2 SNEGSKA (reference sequence). Trimming pared 2 bases from V and 4 bases from J, leaving 9 bases between.